One T cell receptor beta chain is described in this entry. Its antigen remains unknown. This entry belongs to a study of cytomegalovirus exposure and HLA in healthy donors. The PCR was carried out with 60 Vbeta primers and 13 Jbeta primers. The assay was immunoSEQ multiplex PCR, and TCRdb's table has in-frame clones only and misses some. This table has some 120,000 clones, approximately 70% appearing once. Broader study findings: In vitro assays verified that three CMV-associated chains recognized CMV antigens specifically. The study labeled fewer than 200 TCR beta chains cytomegalovirus-associated.

Germline V gene lookup returns CDR1 MNHNS and CDR2 SASEGT. J lost 2 bases, V lost 9 bases, and 8 bases had no gene match. The CDR3 runs to 15 residues. Sequencing used PBMCs. The chain is built from TRBV6-1 and TRBJ2-1; 9 nucleotides align to TRBD2. The receptor was derived from a woman aged 25 to 39 in good health and CMV-seronegative. CDR3 sequence (DNA): TGTGCCAGTAGGACGGTAGCGGGAGCCTACAATGAGCAGTTCTTC. Protein: CASRTVAGAYNEQFF.